This T cell receptor (beta chain) was found in a study of Graves' ophthalmopathy and Graves' hyperthyroidism. Points from the study as a whole: The model's prediction of ophthalmopathy progression had 65% to 71% sensitivity and approximately 76% specificity.

RNA transcripts were the template, and TCR beta CDR3 regions were amplified from them. In the first round, RT-PCR was carried out with HTBI primers, and a multiplex PCR formed the second round. Via MiXCR, TCRdb re-called the multiplex PCR reads, giving one row per CDR3 protein. This sample has about 740,000 distinct CDR3 sequences; roughly two fifths occur once, and the top ten carry 44%. Worth noting for this clonotype: Antigen: not known.

The sample was peripheral blood. This sequence was found in an adult man with Graves' ophthalmopathy.

CDR3 coding DNA: TGTGCCAGCAGTGATAGTGCCGGGATTGGAAACACCATATATTTT. Protein product: CASSDSAGIGNTIYF. The gene calls are TRBV25-1 and TRBJ1-3; D gene unclear. V lost 3 bases to trimming and J lost 3 bases, with 12 bases between them. CDR1 is MGHDK and CDR2 is SYGVNS in the germline V gene. This CDR3 has 15 residues. Together with reference TRBV25-1 and TRBJ1-3, the CDR3 gives the full variable domain: EADIYQTPRYLVIGTGKKITLECSQTMGHDKMYWYQQDPGMELHLIHYSYGVNSTEKGDLSSESTVSRIRTEHFPLTLESARPSHTSQYLCASSDSAGIGNTIYFGEGSWLTVV.